This T cell receptor (beta chain) was recorded in a study of T cell responses to AZD1222 COVID-19 vaccine. Sequencing used immunoSEQ multiplex PCR; TCRdb keeps in-frame clones, though not all of them. Among about 140,000 clones, around 91% were seen once, and the ten largest hold about 6%. Losses at the gene ends were 4 bases for V and 7 bases for J; bases not matched to a gene: 10. There are 16 residues in the CDR3. Per germline, CDR1 MNHEY and CDR2 SVGAGI. General study points: Donors in the cohort were predominantly white British and more often female, and clonal diversity was possibly underestimated.

Of note for this clone: Its antigen is currently unknown.

This sample comprised peripheral blood, obtained 28 days after the second AZD1222 dose. The chain employs TRBV6-5 and TRBJ1-4, with 9 nucleotides matching TRBD1. The sequence was collected from an adult who received the AZD1222 COVID-19 vaccine. CDR3 region: CASSFGTGYLGEKLFF. The CDR3 nucleotides are TGTGCCAGCAGTTTCGGGACAGGGTATTTAGGTGAAAAACTGTTTTTT.